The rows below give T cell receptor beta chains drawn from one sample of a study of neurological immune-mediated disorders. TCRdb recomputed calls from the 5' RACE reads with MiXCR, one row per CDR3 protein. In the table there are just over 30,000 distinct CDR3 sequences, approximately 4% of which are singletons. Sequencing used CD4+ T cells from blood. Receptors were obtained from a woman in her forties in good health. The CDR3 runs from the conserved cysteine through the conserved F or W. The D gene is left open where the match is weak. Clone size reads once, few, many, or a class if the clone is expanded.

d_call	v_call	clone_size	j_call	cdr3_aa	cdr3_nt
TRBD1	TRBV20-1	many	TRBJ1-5	CSASRQGARQPQHF	TGCAGTGCTAGTCGACAGGGGGCACGGCAGCCCCAGCATTTT
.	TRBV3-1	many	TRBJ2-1	CASSQVGLLSPGNEQFF	TGTGCCAGCAGCCAAGTGGGTCTCCTTTCTCCTGGCAATGAGCAGTTCTTC
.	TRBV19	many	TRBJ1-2	CASSFPPGRYGYTF	TGTGCCAGTAGTTTCCCTCCAGGCCGCTATGGCTACACCTTC
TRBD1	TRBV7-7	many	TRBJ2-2	CASSPYPTGAANTGELFF	TGTGCTAGCAGCCCGTATCCTACAGGGGCGGCGAACACCGGGGAGCTGTTTTTT
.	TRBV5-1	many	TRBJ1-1	CASSLEQANTEAFF	TGCGCCAGCAGCTTGGAACAGGCGAACACTGAAGCTTTCTTT
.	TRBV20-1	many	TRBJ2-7	CSAKDRSYEQYF	TGCAGTGCTAAGGACAGATCCTACGAGCAGTACTTC
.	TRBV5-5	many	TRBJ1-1	CASSLGAGNTEAFF	TGTGCCAGCAGCTTGGGCGCGGGGAACACTGAAGCTTTCTTT
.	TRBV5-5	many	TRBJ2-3	CASSLEWGADTQYF	TGTGCCAGCAGCTTGGAGTGGGGCGCAGATACGCAGTATTTT
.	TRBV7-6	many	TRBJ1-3	CASSLSMGSGNTIYF	TGTGCCAGCAGCTTATCGATGGGGTCCGGAAACACCATATATTTT
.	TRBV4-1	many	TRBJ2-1	CASSQGPLAPGESYNEQFF	TGCGCCAGCAGCCAAGGGCCACTGGCGCCAGGAGAGTCCTACAATGAGCAGTTCTTC